The rows below give T cell receptor beta chains drawn from one sample of a study of cytomegalovirus exposure and HLA in healthy donors. Produced via immunoSEQ multiplex PCR; TCRdb's table is partial and in-frame only. The table includes 150,000 or so clones, around four fifths detected once. The sequenced sample consisted of PBMCs. These receptors came from a man in his thirties or forties in good health and CMV-seropositive. The CDR3 runs from the conserved cysteine through the conserved F or W. A D gene is named only where the DNA matches it firmly. Rows may omit the clone size; those that give it use once, few, many or a size class.

D: NA
length: 12
J: TRBJ1-4
V: TRBV6-4
size: NA
DNA: TGTGCCAGCGAACCAGAAAATGAAAAACTGTTTTTT
CDR3: CASEPENEKLFF

D: NA
length: 15
J: TRBJ1-4
V: TRBV5-6
size: NA
DNA: TGTGCCAGCAGCTATATGACAGGCCCGGTTGAAAAACTGTTTTTT
CDR3: CASSYMTGPVEKLFF

D: TRBD1
length: 17
J: TRBJ1-4
V: TRBV4-1
size: NA
DNA: TGCGCCAGCAGCCAAGAGGCGGCAGGGGGCGCGCAGGAAAAACTGTTTTTT
CDR3: CASSQEAAGGAQEKLFF

D: TRBD1
length: 16
J: TRBJ1-2
V: TRBV18
size: NA
DNA: TGTGCCAGCTCACAGGACAGGGGCGAATACAACTATGGCTACACCTTC
CDR3: CASSQDRGEYNYGYTF

D: NA
length: 13
J: TRBJ1-1
V: TRBV6-5
size: few
DNA: TGTGCCAGCAGTCAGAGGGCGAACACTGAAGCTTTCTTT
CDR3: CASSQRANTEAFF

D: TRBD2
length: 18
J: TRBJ2-4
V: TRBV9
size: NA
DNA: TGTGCCAGCAGCGTAGGGCCTAGCGGGGGGGCTGACAAAAACATTCAGTACTTC
CDR3: CASSVGPSGGADKNIQYF

D: NA
length: 15
J: TRBJ1-5
V: TRBV6-6
size: NA
DNA: TGTGCCAGCCAGGTCCCGGGGAATAGCAATCAGCCCCAGCATTTT
CDR3: CASQVPGNSNQPQHF

D: NA
length: 14
J: TRBJ1-2
V: TRBV7-2
size: NA
DNA: TGTGCCAGCAGCTTAGCTCAGGGGCTCTATGGCTACACCTTC
CDR3: CASSLAQGLYGYTF

D: NA
length: 12
J: TRBJ2-3
V: TRBV14
size: NA
DNA: TGTGCCAGCAGCCACTCTTCAGATACGCAGTATTTT
CDR3: CASSHSSDTQYF

D: TRBD2
length: 17
J: TRBJ2-5
V: TRBV5-1
size: NA
DNA: TGCGCCAGCAGCGGGCCTGGGGGACTAGCGGGAAAAGAGACCCAGTACTTC
CDR3: CASSGPGGLAGKETQYF

D: NA
length: 13
J: TRBJ2-7
V: TRBV28
size: NA
DNA: TGTGCCAGCAGTTTATGGGAGACTAACGGGCAGTACTTC
CDR3: CASSLWETNGQYF

D: TRBD1
length: 15
J: TRBJ2-3
V: TRBV6-6
size: NA
DNA: TGTGCCAGCAGTACCGGGACAGGGGATTCAGATACGCAGTATTTT
CDR3: CASSTGTGDSDTQYF

D: NA
length: 14
J: TRBJ2-3
V: TRBV11-2
size: once
DNA: TGTGCCAGCAGCGGTTGGGGGGTCACAGATACGCAGTATTTT
CDR3: CASSGWGVTDTQYF

D: NA
length: 19
J: TRBJ1-4
V: TRBV5-5
size: NA
DNA: TGTGCCAGCAGCTTCTGGGGGACTGCTTCGGGGGCAACTAATGAAAAACTGTTTTTT
CDR3: CASSFWGTASGATNEKLFF

D: TRBD1
length: 17
J: TRBJ2-7
V: TRBV9
size: NA
DNA: TGTGCCAGCAGCGTCGCTGCAACCGGGACAGGGGGGCAAGAGCAGTACTTC
CDR3: CASSVAATGTGGQEQYF

D: NA
length: 14
J: TRBJ2-4
V: TRBV13
size: NA
DNA: TGTGCCAGCAGCTTAGGGCAGGGCGAGGACATTCAGTACTTC
CDR3: CASSLGQGEDIQYF

D: NA
length: 16
J: TRBJ2-7
V: TRBV27
size: NA
DNA: TGTGCCAGCAGTTTAGGGGTGGGGCAAGCAAACTACGAGCAGTACTTC
CDR3: CASSLGVGQANYEQYF

D: TRBD2
length: 13
J: TRBJ2-3
V: TRBV6-1
size: few
DNA: TGTGCCAGTCGGACTAGCGGACGAGATACGCAGTATTTT
CDR3: CASRTSGRDTQYF

D: TRBD2
length: 16
J: TRBJ2-3
V: TRBV27
size: once
DNA: TGTGCCAGCAGTCCCGTGGCGGGGGGATACACAGATACGCAGTATTTT
CDR3: CASSPVAGGYTDTQYF

D: TRBD2
length: 18
J: TRBJ2-5
V: TRBV9
size: NA
DNA: TGTGCCAGCAGCTTGGGACTAGCGGGGGGGCCTCGTATGGAGACCCAGTACTTC
CDR3: CASSLGLAGGPRMETQYF

D: NA
length: 15
J: TRBJ2-5
V: TRBV11-2
size: NA
DNA: TGTGCCAGCAGCAAGCGACAGGCGGGCGCGGAGACCCAGTACTTC
CDR3: CASSKRQAGAETQYF

D: NA
length: 18
J: TRBJ2-5
V: TRBV5-6
size: NA
DNA: TGTGCCAGCAGCTTGCTTCGTCCGGCAGGGTCAGACCAAGAGACCCAGTACTTC
CDR3: CASSLLRPAGSDQETQYF

D: TRBD1
length: 16
J: TRBJ1-6
V: TRBV27
size: NA
DNA: TGTGCCAGCAGTTTAAGGGACAGGGGGTATAATTCACCCCTCCACTTT
CDR3: CASSLRDRGYNSPLHF

D: TRBD2
length: 17
J: TRBJ2-7
V: TRBV5-1
size: NA
DNA: TGCGCCAGCAGCTTGTGGGGGGAACTAGCGGGAGGCTACGAGCAGTACTTC
CDR3: CASSLWGELAGGYEQYF

D: NA
length: 14
J: TRBJ1-6
V: TRBV19
size: NA
DNA: TGTGCCAGTAGTATCTCAGGGGAGAATTCACCCCTCCACTTT
CDR3: CASSISGENSPLHF

D: TRBD1
length: 15
J: TRBJ2-7
V: TRBV28
size: NA
DNA: TGTGCCAGCAGTTTACCCCGGACAGGAACCTACGAGCAGTACTTC
CDR3: CASSLPRTGTYEQYF

D: NA
length: 15
J: TRBJ2-2
V: TRBV7-9
size: NA
DNA: TGTGCCAGCAGCCCGGAGACAGCGAACACCGGGGAGCTGTTTTTT
CDR3: CASSPETANTGELFF

D: NA
length: 15
J: TRBJ2-5
V: TRBV7-3
size: once
DNA: TGTGCCAGCAGCTCCGAGGGGGAGGGGCAAGAGACCCAGTACTTC
CDR3: CASSSEGEGQETQYF

D: TRBD1
length: 17
J: TRBJ1-5
V: TRBV10-1
size: NA
DNA: TGCGCCAGCAGTGAGAGGATAGGACAGGTTGTTTATCAGCCCCAGCATTTT
CDR3: CASSERIGQVVYQPQHF